Below, 24 T cell receptor beta chains from the same sample are listed, as sequenced in a study of T-cell reconstitution after alpha-beta-depleted transplantation in children. Unique molecular identifiers were used in preparing the TCRbeta library. Each CDR3 protein gets one entry after TCRdb re-called the PCR reads with MiXCR. Found here are 90,000 to 95,000 distinct CDR3 sequences, 12% of them singletons; the top ten hold 11% to 15%. This material consisted of PBMCs from the stem cell graft donor, taken from the stem cell graft. The receptors were sampled from a human donor who donated a stem cell graft to a child with inherited bone marrow failure.

The V call is TRBV30, the J call TRBJ1-6; 9 positions agree with TRBD1. The junction had 7 bases not matched to a gene; V was cut back by 4 bases and J by 6 bases. Germline CDR1 and CDR2: GTSNPN and SVGIG (reference sequence). The CDR3 totals 15 residues. The chain's CDR3 is CAWNPGQGGNSPLHF. CDR3 coding DNA: TGTGCCTGGAACCCGGGACAGGGCGGTAATTCACCCCTCCACTTT.

This clonotype was found many times. The chain couples TRBV7-8 to TRBJ2-7; TRBD1 matches at 9 bases. Germline assignment: CDR1 SGHVS and CDR2 FQNEAQ. This CDR3 comprises 18 residues. J was trimmed by 0 bases and V by 3 bases; bases with no gene match: 12. As DNA, the CDR3 is TGTGCCAGCAGCTTGGGGACAGGGCTACTCCTAAACTCCTACGAGCAGTACTTC. This encodes CASSLGTGLLLNSYEQYF.

This clonotype was observed many times. The chain employs TRBV20-1 and TRBJ2-5, with 11 bases identical to TRBD2. The CDR3 totals 15 residues. CDR1 and CDR2 from the germline V gene are DFQATT and SNEGSKA (reference sequence). Losses at the gene ends were 4 bases for V and 2 bases for J; bases not matched to a gene: 6. The CDR3 spells CSAIGLAGDQETQYF. CDR3 coding DNA: TGCAGTGCTATAGGACTAGCGGGCGATCAAGAGACCCAGTACTTC.

V gene TRBV2 combines with J gene TRBJ2-5; D is unresolved. This CDR3 is 13 amino acids long. Germline CDR1 SNHLY, CDR2 FYNNEI. V gave up 3 bases and J gave up 5 bases, with 10 bases separating them. The CDR3: CASSDDGRETQYF. The CDR3, as DNA: TGTGCCAGCAGTGACGATGGCAGGGAGACCCAGTACTTC. The full variable domain, in which reference TRBV2 and TRBJ2-5 provide the parts outside the CDR3, is EPEVTQTPSHQVTQMGQEVILRCVPISNHLYFYWYRQILGQKVEFLVSFYNNEISEKSEIFDDQFSVERPDGSNFTLKIRSTKLEDSAMYFCASSDDGRETQYFGPGTRLLVL.

This clonotype occurred a few times. The V gene is TRBV27, the J gene TRBJ1-1; 8 bases line up with TRBD1. The CDR3 spans 16 residues. Germline V CDR1 and CDR2: MNHEY, SMNVEV (reference sequence). Trimming removed 4 bases from V and 1 base from J; junction bases left unmatched: 8. The CDR3 here is CASSSYRGTGNTEAFF. Written as DNA, the CDR3 is TGTGCCAGCAGTTCGTATCGAGGGACAGGGAACACTGAAGCTTTCTTT.

In DNA form, the CDR3 reads TGTGCCAGCAGCTTTGGTGGGGCGGGAGTCTACGAGCAGTACTTC. It encodes CASSFGGAGVYEQYF. This chain connects TRBV11-1 to TRBJ2-7, with 7 bases identical to TRBD2. This CDR3 is 15 amino acids long. Germline-derived CDR1 and CDR2 are SGHAT and FQDESV (reference sequence). J lost 3 bases, V lost 3 bases, and 8 bases had no gene match.

The V and J genes are TRBV12-5 and TRBJ1-6; TRBD1 matches at 10 bases. This CDR3 comprises 15 residues. CDR1 and CDR2 from the germline V gene are LGHNT and FRNRAP. Trimming at V came to 5 bases and at J to 9 bases, leaving 7 bases not matched to a gene. The CDR3 spells CASGRSGDRGSPLHF. In DNA, the CDR3 is TGTGCTAGTGGTCGCTCCGGGGACAGGGGTTCACCCCTCCACTTT.

For the CDR3, the DNA is TGTGCCAGCAGTTACTCGACCGGGTTCGGTGGCTACACCTTC. It translates to CASSYSTGFGGYTF. V usage is TRBV6-5 and J usage is TRBJ1-2; D unclear. The V end lost 0 bases, the J end lost 7 bases, and 12 bases lay between the germline ends. This CDR3 has 14 amino acids. CDR1 MNHEY and CDR2 SVGAGI come from the germline V gene.

The sample holds many counts of this clonotype. A read error may produce the germline difference seen at one junction end. The chain combines TRBV15 with TRBJ1-1; perhaps TRBD1 as D (5 bases). The CDR3 consists of 15 residues. From germline, CDR1 is LNHNV and CDR2 YYDKDF (reference sequence). CDR3 sequence: CATSRGGADTFEVFF. The DNA for the CDR3 is TGTGCCACCAGCAGAGGCGGGGCAGATACCTTCGAAGTTTTCTTT. Supplemented by reference TRBV15 and TRBJ1-1, the full variable domain reads DAMVIQNPRYQVTQFGKPVTLSCSQTLNHNVMYWYQQKSSQAPKLLFHYYDKDFNNEADTPDNFQSRRPNTSFCFLDIRSPGLGDTAMYLCATSRGGADTFEVFFGQGTRLTVV.

This clonotype was observed many times. CDR3 sequence reads: CASSLTSGNTDTQYF. In DNA, the CDR3 is TGTGCCAGCAGCCTGACTAGCGGAAACACAGATACGCAGTATTTT. This chain uses TRBV5-6 with TRBJ2-3, with 9 positions matching TRBD2. The J segment lost 2 bases and the V segment lost 4 bases, leaving 5 bases of the junction unmatched. This CDR3 spans 15 amino acids. Per the germline V gene, CDR1 is SGHDT and CDR2 is YYEEEE.

This chain uses TRBV10-3 with TRBJ2-5, with D possibly matching TRBD1 (6 bases). CDR3 size: 14 residues. CDR1 is ENHRY, CDR2 SYGVKD, per germline. Trimming shortened V by 6 bases and J by 2 bases, and 13 bases separated the two germline ends. This CDR3 reads CAISQDRAQETQYF. CDR3 sequence (DNA): TGTGCCATCAGCCAGGACAGAGCTCAAGAGACCCAGTACTTC.

This clonotype was detected ten times or more. The chain combines TRBV6-2 or TRBV6-3 with TRBJ1-2, with D possibly TRBD1 on 5 matching bases. Per germline, CDR1 MNHEY and CDR2 SVGEGT. The CDR3 is made up of 13 amino acids. Between the trimmed V and J ends, which lost 0 bases and 8 bases, there was a span of 10 bases. CDR3 residues: CASSYSLDIGYTF. The CDR3 DNA reads as TGTGCCAGCAGTTACTCCTTGGACATCGGCTACACCTTC.

The table lists this clonotype with many counts. The chain has TRBV15 and TRBJ2-3; 7 nucleotides agree with TRBD1. V trimming: 6 bases; J trimming: 5 bases; junction bases outside the gene matches: 5. The CDR3 has 13 residues. In germline, CDR1 is LNHNV, CDR2 YYDKDF (reference sequence). Here the CDR3 reads CATSPQGLDTQYF. The CDR3 DNA reads as TGTGCCACCAGTCCACAGGGGTTAGATACGCAGTATTTT.

This clonotype was picked up many times. The V gene is TRBV28, the J gene TRBJ2-2; D is tentatively TRBD1 or TRBD2 (5 bases each). The V gene lost 4 bases and the J gene lost 0 bases, with 24 bases spanning the gap. CDR1 is MDHEN and CDR2 is SYDVKM in the germline V gene. The CDR3 totals 20 residues. This CDR3 is CASSSMNRDGRRTNTGELFF. The DNA for the CDR3 is TGTGCCAGCAGTTCAATGAACCGGGACGGGCGAAGAACGAACACCGGGGAGCTGTTTTTT. The whole variable domain, filled in from reference TRBV28 and TRBJ2-2, reads DVKVTQSSRYLVKRTGEKVFLECVQDMDHENMFWYRQDPGLGLRLIYFSYDVKMKEKGDIPEGYSVSREKKERFSLILESASTNQTSMYLCASSSMNRDGRRTNTGELFFGEGSRLTVL.

This clonotype was picked up a small number of times. The chain is built from TRBV29-1 and TRBJ2-7; D may be TRBD2 (7 bases). Trimming pared 4 bases from V and 2 bases from J, leaving 15 bases between. CDR3 size: 14 residues. Per germline, CDR1 SQVTM and CDR2 ANQGSEA. The CDR3 DNA follows: TGCAGCGTTGCCGTTCGGGGGGCCGCCTACGAGCAGTACTTC. Translated: CSVAVRGAAYEQYF.

In its sample, this clonotype was seen many times. The chain couples TRBV7-2 to TRBJ2-7, with D tentatively TRBD1 (5 bases). CDR1 and CDR2 from the germline V gene are SGHTA and FQGNSA. With 5 bases removed from V and 3 bases from J, the gap between germline ends came to 11 bases. The CDR3 covers 13 residues. The CDR3 here is CASSLGLDYEQYF. CDR3 nucleotide sequence: TGTGCCAGCAGCCTGGGGCTGGACTACGAGCAGTACTTC.

This clonotype was seen many times. At one end, the junction sequence differs from germline, possibly due to a read error. The J gene is TRBJ1-4, the V gene TRBV4-3; TRBD1 matches at 7 bases. The CDR3 sequence is 17 residues long. Germline CDR1 is LGHNA and CDR2 is YSLEER. CDR3 region: CASSQGDSRATNEKLFF. CDR3 bases: TGCGCCAGCAGTCAAGGGGACAGCCGAGCAACTAATGAAAAACTGTTTTTT.

The chain is built from TRBV12-2 and TRBJ1-5. TRBV12-2 is flagged as a pseudogene. The CDR3 spans 14 residues. The CDR3 spells CASRKGSGNQPQHF. CDR3 bases: TGTGCAAGTCGAAAGGGTTCTGGCAATCAGCCCCAGCATTTT.

This clonotype was counted many times. The V and J genes are TRBV5-1 and TRBJ1-2; no reliable D call. The germline V gene encodes CDR1 SGHRS and CDR2 YFSETQ. This CDR3 contains 16 residues. V lost 5 bases and J lost 2, with 19 bases in between. The chain's CDR3 is CASSPSEGGSNYGYTF. As DNA, the CDR3 is TGCGCCAGCAGTCCTTCGGAGGGAGGCTCCAACTATGGCTACACCTTC.

This clonotype was observed many times. The rearrangement joins TRBV7-2 to TRBJ2-7; possible D gene TRBD2, 5 bases. The V gene lost 5 bases and the J gene lost 5 bases, with 16 bases spanning the gap. Looked up from germline, CDR1 is SGHTA and CDR2 is FQGNSA. The CDR3 is made up of 14 amino acids. The chain's CDR3 is CASSPGYSSHEQYF. CDR3 nucleotide sequence: TGTGCCAGCAGCCCGGGGTACAGCTCGCACGAGCAGTACTTC.

This clonotype was seen at least ten times. This chain links TRBV5-1 with TRBJ2-7; 7 positions agree with TRBD1. V trimming: 0 bases; J trimming: 5 bases; junction bases outside the gene matches: 5. Germline loops: CDR1 SGHRS, CDR2 YFSETQ. This CDR3 has 14 residues. This CDR3 reads CASSLAQGVHEQYF. The CDR3 region has the DNA TGCGCCAGCAGCTTGGCTCAGGGGGTCCACGAGCAGTACTTC.

This clonotype was observed at least ten times. J is TRBJ2-3 and V is TRBV7-2; D is unclear. Germline CDR1 SGHTA, CDR2 FQGNSA. Between the trimmed V and J ends, which lost 1 base and 2 bases, there was a span of 4 bases. The CDR3 is 13 residues long. The CDR3 nucleotides are TGTGCCAGCAGCTTAGGCCACACAGATACGCAGTATTTT. Its translation is CASSLGHTDTQYF.

DNA of the CDR3: TGTGCCAGCAGCAGAACTACACAGGAAACCTATTTGACCTACACCTTC. Translated: CASSRTTQETYLTYTF. V and J are TRBV7-9 and TRBJ1-2, with D perhaps TRBD1 (5 bases). Germline CDR1 and CDR2: SEHNR and FQNEAQ (reference sequence). This CDR3 is 16 amino acids long. The V gene lost 5 bases and the J gene lost 10 bases, with 26 bases spanning the gap.

There are many counts of this clonotype. The rearrangement links TRBV29-1 to TRBJ1-2, with TRBD1 as a possible D gene (5 bases). The CDR3 has 17 residues. Germline V gene data show CDR1 as SQVTM and CDR2 as ANQGSEA. V lost 3 bases and J lost 5, with 25 bases in between. CDR3 loop: CSVDRIRRGSPTYGYTF. CDR3 nucleotide sequence: TGCAGCGTTGATCGAATCCGACGGGGGTCTCCTACGTATGGCTACACCTTC. The whole variable domain, remainder taken from reference TRBV29-1 and TRBJ1-2, is SAVISQKPSRDICQRGTSLTIQCQVDSQVTMMFWYRQQPGQSLTLIATANQGSEATYESGFVIDKFPISRPNLTFSTLTVSNMSPEDSSIYLCSVDRIRRGSPTYGYTFGSGTRLTVV.